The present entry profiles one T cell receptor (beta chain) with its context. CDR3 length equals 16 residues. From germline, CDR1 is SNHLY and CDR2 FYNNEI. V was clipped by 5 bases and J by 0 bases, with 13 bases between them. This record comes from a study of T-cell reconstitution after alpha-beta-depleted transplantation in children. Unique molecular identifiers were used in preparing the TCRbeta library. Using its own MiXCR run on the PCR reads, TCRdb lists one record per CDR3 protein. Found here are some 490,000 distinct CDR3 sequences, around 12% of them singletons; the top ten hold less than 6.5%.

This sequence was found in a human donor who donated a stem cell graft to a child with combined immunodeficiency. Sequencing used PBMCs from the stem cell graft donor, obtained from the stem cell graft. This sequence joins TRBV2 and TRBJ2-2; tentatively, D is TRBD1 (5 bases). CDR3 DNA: TGTGCCAGCAGTCCGCAAGGGGTCTCGAACACCGGGGAGCTGTTTTTT. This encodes CASSPQGVSNTGELFF. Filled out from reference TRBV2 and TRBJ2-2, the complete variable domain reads EPEVTQTPSHQVTQMGQEVILRCVPISNHLYFYWYRQILGQKVEFLVSFYNNEISEKSEIFDDQFSVERPDGSNFTLKIRSTKLEDSAMYFCASSPQGVSNTGELFFGEGSRLTVL.